The 28 T cell receptor beta chains listed next were all sequenced from one sample in a study of OX40 agonist ivuxolimab in advanced cancers. The repertoire was sequenced with immunoSEQ multiplex PCR; TCRdb's copy has only in-frame clones and lacks some. The profile shows roughly 34,000 clones, over 75% of them singletons. The sequencing here drew on CD4+ or CD8+ T cells sorted from blood, taken in a trial of the OX40 agonist ivuxolimab. The source is an adult with an advanced solid tumor such as melanoma, head and neck, liver or kidney cancer.

The rearrangement joins TRBV5-1 to TRBJ1-2; D is unclear. The CDR3 has 15 residues. V dropped 2 bases and J dropped 3 bases, with 14 bases sitting between them. Looked up from germline, CDR1 is SGHRS and CDR2 is YFSETQ. CDR3 nucleotide sequence: TGCGCCAGCAGCTTTGATTCAGGACTATACTATGGCTACACCTTC. Residues: CASSFDSGLYYGYTF.

This clone was recorded a few times. The chain has TRBV30 and TRBJ1-2, with 9 bases aligning to TRBD1. The germline gives CDR1 GTSNPN, CDR2 SVGIG (reference sequence). The CDR3 is 14 residues long. Trimming took 2 bases from V and 6 from J; bases not matched to a gene: 7. Here the CDR3 reads CAWSLSGQGDGYTF. In nucleotides, the CDR3 is TGTGCCTGGAGTCTCTCGGGACAGGGAGATGGCTACACCTTC.

The chain is built from TRBV5-1 and TRBJ2-5; 9 bases are a match to TRBD2. Trimming removed 0 bases from V and 4 bases from J; junction bases left unmatched: 10. The length of the CDR3 is 17 residues. Per germline, CDR1 SGHRS and CDR2 YFSETQ. The CDR3 region is CASSLGLGRGGRETQYF. CDR3 coding DNA: TGCGCCAGCAGCTTGGGCCTTGGGCGGGGGGGCCGAGAGACCCAGTACTTC.

The chain is built from TRBV7-2 and TRBJ2-1; D call uncertain. The CDR3 is made up of 13 amino acids. CDR1 is SGHTA, CDR2 FQGNSA, per germline. V lost 2 bases, J lost 9 bases, and 11 bases lay in between. In nucleotides, the CDR3 is TGTGCCAGCAGCTTAATCCCGATGGGTGAGCAGTTCTTC. It specifies CASSLIPMGEQFF. The full variable domain, its missing parts supplied by reference TRBV7-2 and TRBJ2-1, is GAGVSQSPSNKVTEKGKDVELRCDPISGHTALYWYRQSLGQGLEFLIYFQGNSAPDKSGLPSDRFSAERTGGSVSTLTIQRTQQEDSAVYLCASSLIPMGEQFFGPGTRLTVL.

A remark on this clone: Different DNA sequences within this sample yield the same CDR3. The chain employs TRBV19 and TRBJ1-2, with TRBD1 matching over 9 bases. This CDR3 comprises 17 residues. The germline gives CDR1 LNHDA, CDR2 SQIVND (reference sequence). After removal of 4 bases from V and 6 bases from J, the junction contained 15 bases not matched to a gene. The CDR3 bases are TGTGCCAGTAGTACCAATAGGCTAAGGACAGGGGCCGATGGCTACACCTTC. It specifies CASSTNRLRTGADGYTF. The complete variable domain, with remaining parts taken from reference TRBV19 and TRBJ1-2, reads DGGITQSPKYLFRKEGQNVTLSCEQNLNHDAMYWYRQDPGQGLRLIYYSQIVNDFQKGDIAEGYSVSREKKESFPLTVTSAQKNPTAFYLCASSTNRLRTGADGYTFGSGTRLTVV.

This clone was recorded once. J is TRBJ2-7 and V is TRBV6-5, with a possible D match to TRBD2 (6 bases). Trimming took 5 bases from V and 3 from J, leaving 8 bases between them. Germline V gives CDR1 MNHEY, CDR2 SVGAGI. The CDR3 extends over 12 amino acids. Here the CDR3 DNA reads TGTGCCAGCAGTCCGGACTACTACGAGCAGTACTTC. Protein: CASSPDYYEQYF.

This sequence joins TRBV21-1 and TRBJ1-5. TRBV21-1 is a listed pseudogene. The CDR3 has 14 amino acids. This CDR3 reads CASSRGVDNQPQHF. CDR3 nucleotide sequence: TGTGCCAGCAGCCGAGGGGTGGACAATCAGCCCCAGCATTTT.

V is TRBV9 and J is TRBJ1-2; TRBD1 agrees at 8 bases. The CDR3 extends over 15 amino acids. V shed 0 bases and J 7 bases; nucleotides not matched to a gene: 8. Germline V gene data show CDR1 as SGDLS and CDR2 as YYNGEE. The DNA of the CDR3 is TGTGCCAGCAGCGTAGTCGCAGGGGGCGCCTCTGGCTACACCTTC. Translation gives CASSVVAGGASGYTF.

V usage is TRBV28 and J usage is TRBJ1-2, with 8 bases lining up with TRBD1. V trimming: 5 bases; J trimming: 2 bases; junction bases outside the gene matches: 4. The CDR3 totals 14 residues. From germline, CDR1 is MDHEN and CDR2 SYDVKM. The CDR3 loop is CASSGRTGNYGYTF. CDR3 nucleotide sequence: TGTGCCAGCAGTGGGCGGACAGGGAACTATGGCTACACCTTC.

The rearrangement uses TRBV7-7 and TRBJ2-5, with 7 bases matching TRBD1. Germline CDR1 SSHAT, CDR2 FNYEAQ (reference sequence). The CDR3 extends over 16 amino acids. V shed 3 bases, J shed 7 bases, and the junction held 14 bases outside the gene matches. CDR3 nucleotide sequence: TGTGCCAGCAGCTTCTCCCAGACAGGGTCTGGGGTGACCCAGTACTTC. Its protein product is CASSFSQTGSGVTQYF.

This chain uses TRBV6-5 with TRBJ1-6; D is perhaps TRBD1 (5 bases). V lost 4 bases and J lost 10, with 17 bases in between. Per germline, CDR1 MNHEY and CDR2 SVGAGI. CDR3 length: 15 residues. The chain's CDR3 is CASSSQVIPASPLHF. For the CDR3, the DNA is TGTGCCAGCAGTTCACAGGTTATCCCCGCATCACCCCTCCACTTT.

The chain recombines TRBV7-9 with TRBJ1-5; possible D gene TRBD1, 5 bases. Deletions cut 3 bases from V and 3 bases from J, with 9 bases between. This CDR3 spans 14 amino acids. Germline CDR1 and CDR2: SEHNR and FQNEAQ (reference sequence). This CDR3 is CASSFDSSNQPQHF. As DNA, the CDR3 is TGTGCCAGCAGCTTTGACAGTTCCAATCAGCCCCAGCATTTT.

The chain has TRBV5-1 and TRBJ2-3; possible D gene TRBD2, 6 bases. Germline lookup yields CDR1 SGHRS and CDR2 YFSETQ. V dropped 3 bases and J dropped 1 base, with 18 bases sitting between them. This CDR3 contains 17 residues. The CDR3 loop reads CASSSPWGGGGTDTQYF. The DNA for the CDR3 is TGCGCCAGCAGCTCGCCCTGGGGAGGCGGGGGCACAGATACGCAGTATTTT.

V usage is TRBV12-5 and J usage is TRBJ2-5; 9 bases are a match to TRBD1. The CDR3 runs to 14 residues. Germline V gene sequence: CDR1 LGHNT, CDR2 FRNRAP. V was pared by 3 bases and J by 5 bases, with 4 bases of the junction left unmatched. This CDR3 reads CASGFRQGEETQYF. CDR3 DNA sequence: TGTGCTAGTGGTTTCCGACAGGGGGAGGAGACCCAGTACTTC.

The chain joins TRBV19 to TRBJ1-6; the match to TRBD1 covers 8 bases. CDR1 is LNHDA, CDR2 SQIVND, per germline (reference sequence). The CDR3 loop spans 16 amino acids. V lost 3 bases to trimming and J lost 8 bases; unmatched junction nucleotides: 9. CDR3 DNA sequence: TGTGCCAGTAGTATCCGAAGAACAGGGGGGGATTCACCCCTCCACTTT. Translating it yields CASSIRRTGGDSPLHF.

The count of this clone is one. The chain recombines TRBV19 with TRBJ1-5, with 7 positions matching TRBD1. This CDR3 has 15 amino acids. Trimming cost V 1 base and J 9 bases; bases outside gene matches: 9. Germline-derived CDR1 and CDR2 are LNHDA and SQIVND (reference sequence). CDR3 bases: TGTGCCAGTAGTATAGCCACAGGGGCCCTGGGGCCCCAGCATTTT. Amino acids: CASSIATGALGPQHF.

This clone appeared once. Sequence at one end of the junction differs from germline and may be a read error. The J gene is TRBJ1-2, the V gene TRBV7-6; D ambiguous. This CDR3 comprises 13 residues. CDR1 is SGHVS, CDR2 FNYEAQ, per germline. CDR3 nucleotides: TGTGCCAGCAGCCCCGACGGGAGAACGGCGAGCAGCTTC. It translates to CASSPDGRTASSF.

The chain is built from TRBV6-5 and TRBJ2-2, with no clear D. Looked up from germline, CDR1 is MNHEY and CDR2 is SVGAGI. The CDR3 sequence is 14 residues long. V dropped 8 bases and J dropped 1 base, with 11 bases sitting between them. The CDR3 protein is CASSWKMNTGELFF. CDR3 sequence (DNA): TGTGCCAGCTCCTGGAAAATGAACACCGGGGAGCTGTTTTTT.

In this sample, this clone turned up once. The chain links TRBV6-5 to TRBJ2-5, with D possibly TRBD1 on 5 matching bases. The J call is uncertain, as TRBJ2-7 better fits the DNA end. Germline CDR1 MNHEY, CDR2 SVGAGI. The CDR3 totals 11 residues. The CDR3 spells CASSLRDEQYF. The CDR3 bases are TGTGCCAGCAGTCTCAGGGACGAGCAGTACTTC.

The J gene is TRBJ2-2, the V gene TRBV5-1, with 12 bases that match TRBD2. V lost 5 bases, J lost 2 bases, and 1 base stayed unmatched. Germline loops: CDR1 SGHRS, CDR2 YFSETQ. The CDR3 is 15 residues long. CDR3 coding DNA: TGCGCCAGCAGACTAGCGGGGGGTAACACCGGGGAGCTGTTTTTT. This encodes CASRLAGGNTGELFF.

This chain uses TRBV7-9 with TRBJ1-1, with D unresolved. Trimming pared 1 base from V and 0 bases from J, leaving 6 bases between. CDR1 SEHNR and CDR2 FQNEAQ come from the germline V gene (reference sequence). This CDR3 spans 14 amino acids. The CDR3 here is CASSLVRMNTEAFF. CDR3 sequence (DNA): TGTGCCAGCAGCTTAGTTAGGATGAACACTGAAGCTTTCTTT.

This clone appeared once. This sequence joins TRBV5-1 and TRBJ2-1, with D tentatively TRBD1 or TRBD2 (5 bases each). The V gene's germline CDR1 is SGHRS and CDR2 YFSETQ. This CDR3 has 13 amino acids. The V gene lost 4 bases and the J gene lost 4 bases, with 9 bases spanning the gap. The CDR3 reads CASSAGAYNEQFF. In nucleotides, the CDR3 is TGCGCCAGCAGCGCCGGGGCTTACAATGAGCAGTTCTTC.

The genes are TRBV11-2 and TRBJ1-1; D perhaps matches TRBD1 (5 bases). Germline V gene data show CDR1 as SGHAT and CDR2 as FQNNGV. CDR3 length: 13 residues. Trimming pared 3 bases from V and 7 bases from J, leaving 12 bases between. The CDR3 region has the DNA TGTGCCAGCAGCTTTACAGGACTTGATGAAGCTTTCTTT. Translation: CASSFTGLDEAFF.

The chain is built from TRBV5-6 and TRBJ2-5; the D is unclear. CDR1 SGHDT and CDR2 YYEEEE come from the germline V gene. Trimming took off 7 bases at V and 1 base at J, with 8 bases between the two ends. This CDR3 comprises 12 residues. This CDR3 reads CASSGVQETQYF. The DNA of the CDR3 is TGTGCCAGCTCTGGTGTCCAAGAGACCCAGTACTTC.

The chain combines TRBV7-9 with TRBJ2-7, with no clear D. Germline lookup yields CDR1 SEHNR and CDR2 FQNEAQ (reference sequence). V was shortened by 4 bases and J by 0 bases, with 16 bases between the two germline ends. The CDR3 is 16 residues long. CDR3 loop: CASSSGWADVSYEQYF. Here the CDR3 DNA reads TGTGCCAGCAGCTCCGGGTGGGCGGATGTCTCCTACGAGCAGTACTTC.

This clone is categorized as medium-sized. V is TRBV23-1 and J is TRBJ1-6; 7 nucleotides agree with TRBD1. TRBV23-1 is an ORF for which the function is uncertain. The V and J ends lost 0 bases and 6 bases, in that order; junction bases with no gene match: 11. This CDR3 is built from 18 residues. The CDR3 DNA reads as TGCGCCAGCAGTCAATCGAGTAAGGGGACAGCTTGTAATTCACCCCTCCACTTT. Translated, it gives CASSQSSKGTACNSPLHF.

This rearrangement joins TRBV5-1 to TRBJ2-4, with a possible D match to TRBD2 (6 bases). V was pared by 0 bases and J by 5 bases, with 6 bases between. Per the germline V gene, CDR1 is SGHRS and CDR2 is YFSETQ. The CDR3 runs to 13 residues. CDR3 sequence reads: CASSLGGENIQYF. The CDR3 nucleotides are TGCGCCAGCAGCTTGGGCGGGGAAAACATTCAGTACTTC.

The J gene is TRBJ2-2, the V gene TRBV5-6; 10 nucleotides agree with TRBD1. Per the germline V gene, CDR1 is SGHDT and CDR2 is YYEEEE. This CDR3 has 16 residues. V lost 4 bases, J lost 6 bases, and 9 bases stayed unmatched. The CDR3 DNA reads as TGTGCCAGCAGCATGACAGGGGGCTACGGGGCCGGGGAGCTGTTTTTT. Translated: CASSMTGGYGAGELFF.